The rows below give T cell receptor beta chains drawn from one sample of a study of shared clonotypes between healthy human individuals. Data came from immunoSEQ multiplex PCR; TCRdb stores just in-frame clones and leaves some out. The table records roughly 2 million clones, less than 95% of them present only once. The material sequenced was naive CD8+ T cells sorted from blood. These receptors all come from a man aged 18 to 35 in good health. Both conserved end residues are part of each CDR3. The D gene is left open where the match is weak. Some rows mark clone size as missing; the rest say once, few, many or name a class of expanded clone.

J: TRBJ2-5
length: 14
D: NA
size: NA
V: TRBV5-8
CDR3: CASSWSDNQETQYF
DNA: TGTGCCAGCAGTTGGAGCGACAACCAAGAGACCCAGTACTTC

J: TRBJ1-2
length: 16
D: NA
size: few
V: TRBV7-2
CDR3: CASSPSLDRSNYGYTF
DNA: TGTGCCAGCAGCCCTTCTCTAGACAGATCTAACTATGGCTACACCTTC

J: TRBJ2-2
length: 15
D: NA
size: NA
V: TRBV27
CDR3: CASSGRQSSTGELFF
DNA: TGTGCCAGCAGTGGCCGACAGAGTTCCACCGGGGAGCTGTTTTTT

J: TRBJ2-7
length: 14
D: TRBD1
size: NA
V: TRBV27
CDR3: CASSLGQGVYEQYF
DNA: TGTGCCAGCAGTCTGGGACAGGGTGTCTACGAGCAGTACTTC

J: TRBJ2-7
length: 15
D: NA
size: NA
V: TRBV10-2
CDR3: CASSESLYSPYEQYF
DNA: TGCGCCAGCAGTGAGTCCCTCTACTCTCCCTACGAGCAGTACTTC

J: TRBJ1-6
length: 16
D: TRBD1
size: NA
V: TRBV19
CDR3: CASSTTGQWISSPLHF
DNA: TGTGCCAGTAGTACGACGGGACAGTGGATTAGTTCACCCCTCCACTTT

J: TRBJ1-2
length: 10
D: NA
size: NA
V: TRBV5-8
CDR3: CASWWDGYTF
DNA: TGTGCCAGCTGGTGGGATGGCTACACCTTC

J: TRBJ1-3
length: 16
D: NA
size: NA
V: TRBV7-8
CDR3: CASSNTALYSGNTIYF
DNA: TGTGCCAGCAGCAATACAGCGCTCTACTCTGGAAACACCATATATTTT

J: TRBJ1-1
length: 14
D: NA
size: NA
V: TRBV5-6
CDR3: CASRPTGGNTEAFF
DNA: TGTGCCAGCCGGCCGACAGGAGGGAACACTGAAGCTTTCTTT

J: TRBJ2-1
length: 15
D: NA
size: NA
V: TRBV6-1
CDR3: CASSVGQGSYNEQFF
DNA: TGTGCCAGCAGTGTAGGGCAGGGTTCCTACAATGAGCAGTTCTTC

J: TRBJ2-7
length: 11
D: NA
size: NA
V: TRBV19
CDR3: CASKVGREQYF
DNA: TGTGCCAGTAAGGTGGGCCGGGAGCAGTACTTC

J: TRBJ2-1
length: 14
D: TRBD1
size: once
V: TRBV28
CDR3: CASSFLGQGDRQFF
DNA: TGTGCCAGCAGTTTCTTGGGACAGGGGGACAGGCAGTTCTTC

J: TRBJ2-6
length: 13
D: NA
size: NA
V: TRBV11-2
CDR3: CASSLSGANVLTF
DNA: TGTGCCAGCAGCTTAAGTGGGGCCAACGTCCTGACTTTC

J: TRBJ2-7
length: 13
D: NA
size: NA
V: TRBV11-2
CDR3: CASSFSRGFEQYF
DNA: TGTGCCAGCAGCTTTTCCAGGGGTTTCGAGCAGTACTTC

J: TRBJ2-7
length: 14
D: NA
size: NA
V: TRBV30
CDR3: CAWDRGPKAYEQYF
DNA: TGTGCCTGGGACCGGGGCCCAAAGGCCTACGAGCAGTACTTC

J: TRBJ2-1
length: 14
D: NA
size: NA
V: TRBV10-2
CDR3: CASSPTNSYNEQFF
DNA: TGCGCCAGCAGTCCGACTAACTCCTACAATGAGCAGTTCTTC

J: TRBJ2-1
length: 16
D: TRBD2
size: NA
V: TRBV5-6
CDR3: CASSPGLAGIYNEQFF
DNA: TGTGCCAGCAGTCCTGGACTAGCGGGAATCTACAATGAGCAGTTCTTC

J: TRBJ1-1
length: 11
D: NA
size: NA
V: TRBV7-9
CDR3: CASSLRTEAFF
DNA: TGTGCCAGCAGCTTGCGAACTGAAGCTTTCTTT

J: TRBJ2-5
length: 13
D: NA
size: NA
V: TRBV6-6
CDR3: CASSYGAPETQYF
DNA: TGTGCCAGCAGTTATGGCGCGCCGGAGACCCAGTACTTC

J: TRBJ1-2
length: 14
D: NA
size: NA
V: TRBV5-6
CDR3: CASSFQGGSYGYTF
DNA: TGTGCCAGCAGCTTCCAGGGCGGTAGCTATGGCTACACCTTC

J: TRBJ1-2
length: 15
D: NA
size: NA
V: TRBV19
CDR3: CASSIAPGDIDGYTF
DNA: TGTGCCAGTAGTATCGCCCCGGGGGATATCGATGGCTACACCTTC

J: TRBJ2-7
length: 16
D: NA
size: once
V: TRBV2
CDR3: CASSEARAGALYEQYF
DNA: TGTGCCAGCAGTGAAGCGCGGGCAGGGGCGCTCTACGAGCAGTACTTC

J: TRBJ1-1
length: 13
D: NA
size: NA
V: TRBV6-5
CDR3: CASSWIAEPEAFF
DNA: TGTGCCAGCAGCTGGATAGCGGAGCCTGAAGCTTTCTTT

J: TRBJ1-2
length: 13
D: NA
size: NA
V: TRBV6-5
CDR3: CASSLRATKGYTF
DNA: TGTGCCAGCAGTCTTAGGGCTACAAAAGGCTACACCTTC

J: TRBJ2-7
length: 13
D: NA
size: NA
V: TRBV7-9
CDR3: CASSPQQGYEQYF
DNA: TGTGCCAGCAGCCCACAACAGGGCTACGAGCAGTACTTC

J: TRBJ1-5
length: 12
D: NA
size: NA
V: TRBV14
CDR3: CASSQDAEPQHF
DNA: TGTGCCAGCAGCCAAGATGCGGAACCCCAGCATTTT

J: TRBJ1-4
length: 14
D: TRBD1
size: NA
V: TRBV5-6
CDR3: CASSWGQGGVKLFF
DNA: TGTGCCAGCAGCTGGGGACAGGGAGGTGTAAAACTGTTTTTT